Many counts were recorded for the clone carrying this TCR beta chain. Its antigen is still unknown. This record comes from a study of blood T cells in healthy people across ages. Regarding the study as a whole: Naive T cell percentage and TCR beta diversity correlated strongly.

CDR1 and CDR2 (germline): SGDLS, YYNGEE. The CDR3 consists of 14 residues. V gave up 4 bases and J gave up 5 bases, with 14 bases separating them. The sample providers were healthy Caucasian people from Russia, aged roughly 6 to 95. Each of the donors had approximately 10 milliliters of peripheral blood drawn into EDTA-treated Vacutainer tubes. Sample-barcoded 5' priming and a J-beta primer mix drove a second PCR of about 7 to 11 cycles. Every cDNA molecule bore a tag from a template-switch adaptor containing 12 random nucleotides. In TCRdb, the 5' RACE reads were re-called with MiXCR into one record per CDR3 protein. The sample lists 600,000 to 800,000 distinct CDR3 sequences, approximately 52% occurring once.

The V gene is TRBV9, the J gene TRBJ2-3; possible D gene TRBD2, 5 bases. The specimen sequenced was blood. The clonotype originates from a woman of 80 years or more in good health. This CDR3 is CASSSRVAGDTQYF. In nucleotides, the CDR3 is TGTGCCAGCAGCTCACGTGTGGCGGGAGATACGCAGTATTTT.